This T cell receptor beta chain was captured by sequencing in a study of T cell responses to AZD1222 COVID-19 vaccine. General study results and limits: Among spike-specific TCRs, nearly half reportedly target unmutated variant regions.

There are 11 residues in the CDR3. With 5 bases removed from V and 4 bases from J, the gap between germline ends came to 3 bases. Looked up from germline, CDR1 is SEHNR and CDR2 is FQNEAQ (reference sequence). For this clone: Its target is unknown.

Using immunoSEQ multiplex PCR, the repertoire was profiled, and TCRdb retains in-frame clones only, with some absent. Of 98,000 or so clones listed, about nine tenths are singletons. The rearrangement links TRBV7-9 to TRBJ1-5; unclear D gene. The receptor comes from an adult who received the AZD1222 COVID-19 vaccine. The sample here was peripheral blood, taken 28 days after the second AZD1222 dose. DNA of the CDR3: TGTGCCAGCAGCCCTAATCAGCCCCAGCATTTT. It specifies CASSPNQPQHF.